This passage covers 30 T cell receptor beta chains from one sample sequenced in a study of T cells after yellow fever vaccination. Using its own MiXCR run on the 5' RACE reads, TCRdb lists one record per CDR3 protein. Of some 500,000 distinct CDR3 sequences in the sample, 13% were seen once. The specimen was PBMCs, collected on the day of the yellow fever booster vaccination. These receptors were obtained from a man aged 25-45 years who received the YFV17D yellow fever vaccine.

The chain combines TRBV7-2 with TRBJ2-1; TRBD2 matches at 7 bases. Looked up from germline, CDR1 is SGHTA and CDR2 is FQGNSA. The CDR3 spans 16 residues. J gave up 4 bases and V 1 base, and 7 bases lay outside the gene matches. The CDR3 bases are TGTGCCAGCAGCTTAGATCCAGCGGGGCTATACAATGAGCAGTTCTTC. Translated: CASSLDPAGLYNEQFF.

The chain is built from TRBV7-8 and TRBJ2-2; D is unresolved. This CDR3 comprises 13 residues. Trimming took off 7 bases at V and 2 bases at J, with 8 bases between the two ends. The germline CDR1 and CDR2 sequences are SGHVS and FQNEAQ. CDR3 nucleotides: TGTGCCAGCACGGAACCCAACACCGGGGAGCTGTTTTTT. Translation: CASTEPNTGELFF.

This chain uses TRBV20-1 with TRBJ2-7, with TRBD2 as a possible D gene (6 bases). The V end lost 6 bases, the J end lost 6 bases, and 15 bases lay between the germline ends. CDR3 size: 12 residues. Germline V gene data show CDR1 as DFQATT and CDR2 as SNEGSKA (reference sequence). The chain's CDR3 is CSATSPGSEQYF. Written as DNA, the CDR3 is TGCAGTGCCACTAGCCCAGGGTCCGAGCAGTACTTC.

This clonotype was picked up a small number of times. V gene TRBV5-1 combines with J gene TRBJ2-7, with 8 nucleotides matching TRBD1. V gave up 0 bases and J gave up 7 bases; unmatched junction bases: 9. Germline V gene sequence: CDR1 SGHRS, CDR2 YFSETQ. The CDR3 loop spans 15 amino acids. The CDR3 nucleotides are TGCGCCAGCAGCTTGGGGGCCCAGGGGGCCTTAGAGCAGTACTTC. As protein: CASSLGAQGALEQYF.

The rearrangement joins TRBV28 to TRBJ2-1; D ambiguous. CDR3 length equals 14 residues. The germline V gene encodes CDR1 MDHEN and CDR2 SYDVKM. V lost 8 bases to trimming and J lost 2 bases, with 13 bases between them. This CDR3 reads CASHSGPPYNEQFF. The CDR3 bases are TGTGCCAGCCACTCAGGTCCTCCCTACAATGAGCAGTTCTTC.

This clonotype was detected many times. V gene TRBV15 combines with J gene TRBJ2-4, with TRBD2 matching over 7 bases. The CDR3 covers 16 residues. With V trimmed by 1 base and J by 6 bases, 9 bases remained unmatched. Germline CDR1 and CDR2: LNHNV and YYDKDF (reference sequence). The CDR3 nucleotides are TGTGCCACCAGCAGAGGGGGGGGGACCCGGGGAAACATTCAGTACTTC. It codes for CATSRGGGTRGNIQYF.

This clonotype was seen a few times. This chain links TRBV7-6 with TRBJ2-3; either TRBD1 or TRBD2 may fit D (5 bases each). Per the germline V gene, CDR1 is SGHVS and CDR2 is FNYEAQ. V gave up 0 bases and J gave up 5 bases, with 15 bases separating them. The CDR3 runs to 16 residues. For the CDR3, the DNA is TGTGCCAGCAGCTTAGCGAGGACCCATGGGGGAGATACGCAGTATTTT. Amino acids: CASSLARTHGGDTQYF.

The chain has TRBV28 and TRBJ2-7; no clear D gene. The CDR3 loop spans 11 amino acids. Germline V gene data show CDR1 as MDHEN and CDR2 as SYDVKM. The V end was cut by 7 bases, the J end by 3 bases, with 7 bases between. The CDR3 bases are TGTGCCAGCATCGGCTTCTACGAGCAGTACTTC. Its translation is CASIGFYEQYF.

For this clonotype: A read error may account for a junction end that differs from germline. The chain uses TRBV20-1 and TRBJ2-3; D not resolved. The CDR3 is 11 residues long. Germline CDR1 and CDR2: DFQATT and SNEGSKA (reference sequence). Written as DNA, the CDR3 is TGCAGTGCAAGCGACACACATACGCAGTATTTT. It translates to CSASDTHTQYF.

The sample holds a few counts of this clonotype. The J gene is TRBJ2-1, the V gene TRBV5-1; the D gene is possibly TRBD2 (5 bases). Germline V gene sequence: CDR1 SGHRS, CDR2 YFSETQ. The CDR3 is 15 amino acids. The V end was cut by 7 bases, the J end by 4 bases, with 18 bases between. The CDR3 region is CASLSRDFSYNEQFF. DNA for the CDR3: TGCGCCAGCTTATCCCGGGATTTCTCTTACAATGAGCAGTTCTTC.

The chain recombines TRBV29-1 with TRBJ2-5, with 8 bases identical to TRBD1. The CDR3 has 13 amino acids. With V trimmed by 4 bases and J by 4 bases, 5 bases remained unmatched. Germline V gene data show CDR1 as SQVTM and CDR2 as ANQGSEA. CDR3 protein: CSVVQGGRETQYF. CDR3 DNA: TGCAGCGTTGTACAGGGGGGTCGAGAGACCCAGTACTTC.

The J gene is TRBJ2-7, the V gene TRBV29-1, with a possible D match to TRBD2 (5 bases). The CDR3 has 13 amino acids. V lost 3 bases to trimming and J lost 2 bases, with 11 bases between them. Germline V gives CDR1 SQVTM, CDR2 ANQGSEA. The CDR3 here is CSVEGSYPYEQYF. CDR3 coding DNA: TGCAGCGTTGAGGGGAGCTACCCCTACGAGCAGTACTTC.

This clonotype was picked up a small number of times. The rearrangement joins TRBV7-2 to TRBJ2-7; 8 bases are a match to TRBD1. The trim removed 5 bases at V and 2 bases at J, leaving 5 bases unmatched. The CDR3 length is 14 residues. Germline V CDR1 and CDR2: SGHTA, FQGNSA. CDR3 DNA sequence: TGTGCCAGCAGCCCACAGGGGGGTCCCTACGAGCAGTACTTC. Encoded protein: CASSPQGGPYEQYF.

The V gene is TRBV4-3, the J gene TRBJ1-1; a possible D gene is TRBD1 (5 bases). The CDR3 length is 18 residues. The V end was cut by 7 bases, the J end by 4 bases, with 28 bases between. Per the germline V gene, CDR1 is LGHNA and CDR2 is YSLEER. The CDR3 protein is CASIRGIDGTLRGTEAFF. In DNA, the CDR3 is TGCGCCAGCATCCGAGGTATAGATGGAACACTAAGGGGCACTGAAGCTTTCTTT.

This clonotype showed up just a few times. The V and J genes are TRBV20-1 and TRBJ1-4; 9 nucleotides agree with TRBD1. Germline V gives CDR1 DFQATT, CDR2 SNEGSKA (reference sequence). The CDR3 spans 13 residues. The V segment lost 3 bases and the J segment 4 bases; nucleotides outside the gene matches: 0. CDR3 amino acids: CSARDRGNEKLFF. CDR3 in DNA: TGCAGTGCTAGGGACAGGGGTAATGAAAAACTGTTTTTT.

The chain combines TRBV7-8 with TRBJ2-3, with TRBD1 matching 7 bases. V lost 5 bases to trimming and J lost 9 bases; unmatched junction nucleotides: 14. The CDR3 runs to 15 residues. Germline CDR1 and CDR2: SGHVS and FQNEAQ. The CDR3 protein is CASSTRQGTTSTQYF. For the CDR3, the DNA is TGTGCCAGCAGCACCCGACAGGGTACGACTTCAACGCAGTATTTT.

This clonotype was found a few times. V and J are TRBV6-1 and TRBJ2-1, with TRBD1 as a possible D gene (6 bases). The CDR3 is 15 amino acids. Trimming stripped 6 bases from V and 2 bases from J, with 14 bases between. CDR1 and CDR2 from the germline V gene are MNHNS and SASEGT. CDR3 nucleotide sequence: TGTGCCAGCAGCAGCACAGGGTCCCCCTACAATGAGCAGTTCTTC. Translated, it gives CASSSTGSPYNEQFF.

Many counts were recorded for this clonotype. The chain recombines TRBV7-2 with TRBJ2-5, with a possible D match to TRBD1 (6 bases). This CDR3 comprises 14 residues. Germline-derived CDR1 and CDR2 are SGHTA and FQGNSA. Trimming removed 2 bases at V and 5 bases at J, with 12 bases between. CDR3 residues: CASSLSGARETQYF. CDR3 DNA sequence: TGTGCCAGCAGCTTATCAGGGGCGCGTGAGACCCAGTACTTC.

In this sample, this clonotype turned up a few times. V gene TRBV19 combines with J gene TRBJ2-1; D possibly corresponds to TRBD1 (6 bases). The CDR3 has 13 residues. V lost 6 bases and J lost 9, with 15 bases in between. Germline-derived CDR1 and CDR2 are LNHDA and SQIVND (reference sequence). In nucleotides, the CDR3 is TGTGCCAGTAGACAGGGTCGCTTTGGTGAGCAGTTCTTC. It yields the protein CASRQGRFGEQFF.

The chain employs TRBV25-1 and TRBJ2-1, with D perhaps matching TRBD1 (5 bases). Germline assignment: CDR1 MGHDK and CDR2 SYGVNS. There are 14 residues in the CDR3. Trimming removed 1 base from V and 10 bases from J, with 14 bases in between. In DNA form, the CDR3 reads TGTGCCAGCAGTGAATCCCCCCACAGGATGGAGCAGTTCTTC. It yields the protein CASSESPHRMEQFF. The full variable domain, with the rest looked up from reference TRBV25-1 and TRBJ2-1, is EADIYQTPRYLVIGTGKKITLECSQTMGHDKMYWYQQDPGMELHLIHYSYGVNSTEKGDLSSESTVSRIRTEHFPLTLESARPSHTSQYLCASSESPHRMEQFFGPGTRLTVL.

The V and J genes are TRBV2 and TRBJ2-4; D ambiguous. Germline V lookup: CDR1 SNHLY, CDR2 FYNNEI. Trimming left V 1 base short and J 14 bases short, with 15 bases between. CDR3 length equals 13 residues. The CDR3 sequence: CASSEVWDPSEYF. In DNA, the CDR3 is TGTGCCAGCAGTGAAGTTTGGGATCCTTCGGAGTACTTC. Combining the CDR3 with reference TRBV2 and TRBJ2-4 gives the whole variable domain EPEVTQTPSHQVTQMGQEVILRCVPISNHLYFYWYRQILGQKVEFLVSFYNNEISEKSEIFDDQFSVERPDGSNFTLKIRSTKLEDSAMYFCASSEVWDPSEYFGAGTRLSVL.

V and J are TRBV7-9 and TRBJ1-1; no clear D. The CDR3 length is 15 residues. The V gene lost 1 base and the J gene lost 7 bases, with 16 bases spanning the gap. Germline CDR1 SEHNR, CDR2 FQNEAQ (reference sequence). CDR3 sequence: CASSLGIGQAREAFF. CDR3 sequence (DNA): TGTGCCAGCAGCTTAGGGATAGGGCAGGCCCGTGAAGCTTTCTTT.

This chain uses TRBV20-1 with TRBJ1-6; unclear D gene. This CDR3 region has 12 residues. Germline CDR1 reads DFQATT; CDR2 reads SNEGSKA (reference sequence). V was pared by 0 bases and J by 7 bases, with 4 bases between. CDR3 sequence reads: CSARDPNSPLHF. In DNA form, the CDR3 reads TGCAGTGCTAGAGATCCCAATTCACCCCTCCACTTT.

This chain links TRBV20-1 with TRBJ2-3; TRBD1 matches at 7 bases. The germline V gene encodes CDR1 DFQATT and CDR2 SNEGSKA (reference sequence). V was pared by 6 bases and J by 0 bases, with 9 bases of the junction left unmatched. CDR3 length equals 15 residues. Here the CDR3 DNA reads TGCAGTGCAAATATACAGGGGCGAAGCACAGATACGCAGTATTTT. Protein: CSANIQGRSTDTQYF.

The chain has TRBV28 and TRBJ2-1; D is uncertain. CDR1 is MDHEN, CDR2 SYDVKM, per germline. The CDR3 spans 14 residues. The germline V and J ends were trimmed by 8 bases and 6 bases, with 17 bases remaining between them. The CDR3 coding sequence is TGTGCCAGCTCTTTGGGCAGGCCAAGCAATGAGCAGTTCTTC. Translated, it gives CASSLGRPSNEQFF.

This clonotype has a handful of counts. The chain links TRBV6-2 or TRBV6-3 to TRBJ2-1; TRBD2 matches 8 bases. Germline lookup yields CDR1 MNHEY and CDR2 SVGEGT. This CDR3 spans 16 amino acids. Trimming took 5 bases from V and 4 from J; bases not matched to a gene: 10. The CDR3 is CASSRSLAGVYNEQFF. The CDR3 DNA reads as TGTGCCAGCAGTCGATCCCTAGCGGGTGTTTACAATGAGCAGTTCTTC.

The DNA of the CDR3 is TGTGCCAGCAGCTCGACCCGACTCCCGAGCTCCTATAATTCACCCCTCCACTTT. This sequence encodes CASSSTRLPSSYNSPLHF. The chain combines TRBV11-2 with TRBJ1-6; D is unresolved. Germline V gives CDR1 SGHAT, CDR2 FQNNGV. Trimming removed 4 bases from V and 0 bases from J, with 16 bases in between. The CDR3 length is 18 residues.

This clonotype was counted a few times. The CDR3 reads CASSRGRTGGSPLHF. The CDR3 region has the DNA TGCGCCAGCAGCCGGGGGAGGACTGGGGGTTCTCCCCTCCACTTT. The chain combines TRBV4-3 with TRBJ1-6; D is perhaps TRBD1 (5 bases). Germline CDR1 LGHNA, CDR2 YSLEER. Trimming removed 4 bases from V and 13 bases from J, with 20 bases in between. CDR3 length: 15 residues.

The sample holds a few counts of this clonotype. The chain combines TRBV12-3 or TRBV12-4 with TRBJ1-5; a possible D gene is TRBD1 (6 bases). V lost 6 bases, J lost 9 bases, and 18 bases lay in between. The CDR3 is 14 amino acids. This CDR3 reads CASSPGQIERPQHF. CDR3 nucleotide sequence: TGTGCCAGCAGCCCCGGACAGATTGAACGGCCCCAGCATTTT.

The table lists this clonotype with a few counts. At one boundary the junction diverges from the germline segment, which might be a read error. The chain combines TRBV11-2 with TRBJ2-2; the D gene is possibly TRBD1 (6 bases). The V gene's germline CDR1 is SGHAT and CDR2 FQNNGV. The CDR3 totals 15 residues. The CDR3 loop reads CASNLRSQGHGELFF. In DNA form, the CDR3 reads TGTGCCAGCAACTTAAGGTCACAGGGCCACGGGGAGCTGTTTTTT.